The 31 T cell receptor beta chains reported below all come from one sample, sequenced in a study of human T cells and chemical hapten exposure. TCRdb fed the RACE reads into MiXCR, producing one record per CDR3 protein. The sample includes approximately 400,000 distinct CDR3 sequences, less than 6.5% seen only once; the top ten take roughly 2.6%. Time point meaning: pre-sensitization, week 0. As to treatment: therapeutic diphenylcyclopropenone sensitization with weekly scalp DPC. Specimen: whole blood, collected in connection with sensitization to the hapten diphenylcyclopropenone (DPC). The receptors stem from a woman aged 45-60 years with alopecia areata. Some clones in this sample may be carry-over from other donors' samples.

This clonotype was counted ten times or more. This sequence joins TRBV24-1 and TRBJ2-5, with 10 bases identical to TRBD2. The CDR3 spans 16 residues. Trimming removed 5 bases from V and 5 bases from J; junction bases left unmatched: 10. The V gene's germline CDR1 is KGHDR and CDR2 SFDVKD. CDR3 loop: CATSAASGGPPETQYF. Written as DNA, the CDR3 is TGTGCCACCAGTGCCGCTAGCGGGGGTCCTCCGGAGACCCAGTACTTC.

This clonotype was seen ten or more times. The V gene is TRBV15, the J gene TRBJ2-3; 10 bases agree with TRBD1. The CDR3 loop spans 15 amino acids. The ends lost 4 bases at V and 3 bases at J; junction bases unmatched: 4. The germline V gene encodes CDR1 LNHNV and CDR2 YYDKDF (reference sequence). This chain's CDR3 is CATSTGQGRTDTQYF. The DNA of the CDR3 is TGTGCCACCAGCACGGGACAGGGGCGGACAGATACGCAGTATTTT.

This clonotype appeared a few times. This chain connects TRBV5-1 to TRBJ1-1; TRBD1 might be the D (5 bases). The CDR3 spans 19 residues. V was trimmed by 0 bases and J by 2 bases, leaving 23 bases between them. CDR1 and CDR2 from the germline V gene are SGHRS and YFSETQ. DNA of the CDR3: TGCGCCAGCAGCTTGGCTTCTTTTTTGGGTGCAGGGCCTAACACTGAAGCTTTCTTT. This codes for CASSLASFLGAGPNTEAFF.

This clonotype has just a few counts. As DNA, the CDR3 is TGTGCCAGCAGTTCTGAGATCGGTACCAATCAGCCCCAGCATTTT. Its protein is CASSSEIGTNQPQHF. The chain recombines TRBV6-6 with TRBJ1-5; no definite D call. This CDR3 comprises 15 residues. Germline CDR1 reads MNHNY; CDR2 reads SVGAGI (reference sequence). Trimming removed 4 bases from V and 3 bases from J, with 13 bases in between.

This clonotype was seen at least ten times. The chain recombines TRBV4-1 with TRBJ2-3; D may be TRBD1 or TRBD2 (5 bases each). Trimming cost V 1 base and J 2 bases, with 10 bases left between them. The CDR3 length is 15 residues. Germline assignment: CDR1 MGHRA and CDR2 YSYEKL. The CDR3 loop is CASSQAGTDTDTQYF. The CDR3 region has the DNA TGCGCCAGCAGCCAAGCAGGGACCGACACAGATACGCAGTATTTT.

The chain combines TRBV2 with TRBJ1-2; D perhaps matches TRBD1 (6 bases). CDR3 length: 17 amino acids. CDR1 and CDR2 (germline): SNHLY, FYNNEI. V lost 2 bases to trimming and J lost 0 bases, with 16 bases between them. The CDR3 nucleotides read TGTGCCAGCAGTGAAACGGGGACAACCGATCCTAACTATGGCTACACCTTC. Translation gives CASSETGTTDPNYGYTF.

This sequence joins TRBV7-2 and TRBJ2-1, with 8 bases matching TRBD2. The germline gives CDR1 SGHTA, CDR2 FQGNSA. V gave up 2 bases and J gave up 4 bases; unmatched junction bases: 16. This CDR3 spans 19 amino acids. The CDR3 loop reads CASSLILAGPTLSYNEQFF. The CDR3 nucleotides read TGTGCCAGCAGCTTAATCCTAGCGGGCCCCACCCTGAGTTACAATGAGCAGTTCTTC. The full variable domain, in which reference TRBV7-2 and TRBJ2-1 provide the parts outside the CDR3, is GAGVSQSPSNKVTEKGKDVELRCDPISGHTALYWYRQSLGQGLEFLIYFQGNSAPDKSGLPSDRFSAERTGGSVSTLTIQRTQQEDSAVYLCASSLILAGPTLSYNEQFFGPGTRLTVL.

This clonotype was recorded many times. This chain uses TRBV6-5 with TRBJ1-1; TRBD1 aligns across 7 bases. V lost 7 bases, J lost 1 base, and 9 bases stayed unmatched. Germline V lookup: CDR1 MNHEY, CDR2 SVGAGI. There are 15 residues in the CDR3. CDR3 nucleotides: TGTGCCAGCAACAGGGAGGGGGCCCGGAACACTGAAGCTTTCTTT. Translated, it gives CASNREGARNTEAFF.

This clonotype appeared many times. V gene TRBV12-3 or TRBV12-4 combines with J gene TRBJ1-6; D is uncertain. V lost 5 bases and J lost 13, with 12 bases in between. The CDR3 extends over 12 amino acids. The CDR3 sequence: CASSPNSAPLHF. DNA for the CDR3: TGTGCCAGCAGTCCTAACAGCGCCCCCCTCCACTTT.

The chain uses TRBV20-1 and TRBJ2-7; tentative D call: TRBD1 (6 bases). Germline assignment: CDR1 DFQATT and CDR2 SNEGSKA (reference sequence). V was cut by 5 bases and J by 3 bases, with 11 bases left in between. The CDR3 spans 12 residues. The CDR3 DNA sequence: TGCAGTGCTGCTCCAGGGGACTACGAGCAGTACTTC. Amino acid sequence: CSAAPGDYEQYF.

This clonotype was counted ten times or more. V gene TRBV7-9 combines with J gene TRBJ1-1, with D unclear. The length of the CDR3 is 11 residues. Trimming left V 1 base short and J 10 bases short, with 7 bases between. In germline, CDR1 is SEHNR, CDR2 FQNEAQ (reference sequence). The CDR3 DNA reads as TGTGCCAGCAGCTTAGGCCAGCGAGCTTTCTTT. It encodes CASSLGQRAFF.

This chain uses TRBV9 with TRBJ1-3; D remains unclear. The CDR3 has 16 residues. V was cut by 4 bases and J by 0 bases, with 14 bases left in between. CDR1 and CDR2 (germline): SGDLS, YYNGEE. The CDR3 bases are TGTGCCAGCAGCTCCAGTCCCGGGAGCTCTGGAAACACCATATATTTT. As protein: CASSSSPGSSGNTIYF.

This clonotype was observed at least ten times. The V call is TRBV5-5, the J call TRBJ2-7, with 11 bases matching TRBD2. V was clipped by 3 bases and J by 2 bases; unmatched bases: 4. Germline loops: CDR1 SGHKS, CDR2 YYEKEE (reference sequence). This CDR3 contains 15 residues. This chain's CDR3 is CASSSPGLAAYEQYF. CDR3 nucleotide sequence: TGTGCCAGCAGCTCGCCGGGACTAGCGGCCTACGAGCAGTACTTC.

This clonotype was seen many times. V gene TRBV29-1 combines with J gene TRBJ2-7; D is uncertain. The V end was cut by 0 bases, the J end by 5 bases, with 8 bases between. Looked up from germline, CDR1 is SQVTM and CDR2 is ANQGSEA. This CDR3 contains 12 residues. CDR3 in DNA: TGCAGCGTTGAAGATATTGGCAACGAGCAGTACTTC. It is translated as CSVEDIGNEQYF.

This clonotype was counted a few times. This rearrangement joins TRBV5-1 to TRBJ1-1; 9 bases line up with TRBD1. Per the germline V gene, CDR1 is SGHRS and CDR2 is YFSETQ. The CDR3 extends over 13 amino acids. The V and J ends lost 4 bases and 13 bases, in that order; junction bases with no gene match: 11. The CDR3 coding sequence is TGCGCCAGCAGCCCCGGGACAGGGTTCAGTGTTTTCTTT. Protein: CASSPGTGFSVFF. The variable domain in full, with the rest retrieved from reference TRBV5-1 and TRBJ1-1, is KAGVTQTPRYLIKTRGQQVTLSCSPISGHRSVSWYQQTPGQGLQFLFEYFSETQRNKGNFPGRFSGRQFSNSRSEMNVSTLELGDSALYLCASSPGTGFSVFFGQGTRLTVV.

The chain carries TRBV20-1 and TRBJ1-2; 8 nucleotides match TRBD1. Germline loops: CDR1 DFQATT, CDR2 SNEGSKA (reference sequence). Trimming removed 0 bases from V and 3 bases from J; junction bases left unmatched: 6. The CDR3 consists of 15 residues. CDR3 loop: CSAREAGGLDYGYTF. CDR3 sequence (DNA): TGCAGTGCTAGAGAGGCAGGGGGCTTGGACTATGGCTACACCTTC.

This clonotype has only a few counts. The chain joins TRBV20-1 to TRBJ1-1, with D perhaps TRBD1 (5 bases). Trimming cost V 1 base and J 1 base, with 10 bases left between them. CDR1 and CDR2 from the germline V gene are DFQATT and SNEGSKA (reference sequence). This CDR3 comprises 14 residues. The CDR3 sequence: CSARAPGQNTEAFF. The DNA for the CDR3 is TGCAGTGCTAGAGCACCAGGGCAGAACACTGAAGCTTTCTTT.

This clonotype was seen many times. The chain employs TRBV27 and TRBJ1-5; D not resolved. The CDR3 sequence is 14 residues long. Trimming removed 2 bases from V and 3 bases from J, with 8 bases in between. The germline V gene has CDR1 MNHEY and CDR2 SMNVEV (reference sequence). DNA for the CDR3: TGTGCCAGCAGTTTAGGCATACCCAATCAGCCCCAGCATTTT. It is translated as CASSLGIPNQPQHF.

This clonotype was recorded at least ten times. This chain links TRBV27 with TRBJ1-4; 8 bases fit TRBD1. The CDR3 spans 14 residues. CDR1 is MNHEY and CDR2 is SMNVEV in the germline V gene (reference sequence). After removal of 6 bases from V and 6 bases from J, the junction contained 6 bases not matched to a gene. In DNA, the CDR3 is TGTGCCAGCAGCTATCAGACAGGGGATGAAAAACTGTTTTTT. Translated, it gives CASSYQTGDEKLFF.

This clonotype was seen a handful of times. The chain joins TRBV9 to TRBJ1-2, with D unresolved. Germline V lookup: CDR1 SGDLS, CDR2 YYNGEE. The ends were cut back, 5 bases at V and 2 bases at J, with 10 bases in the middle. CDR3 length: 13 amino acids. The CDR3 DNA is TGTGCCAGCAGGTCCACAACGAACTATGGCTACACCTTC. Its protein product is CASRSTTNYGYTF. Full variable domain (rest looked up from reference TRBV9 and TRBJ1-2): DSGVTQTPKHLITATGQRVTLRCSPRSGDLSVYWYQQSLDQGLQFLIQYYNGEERAKGNILERFSAQQFPDLHSELNLSSLELGDSALYFCASRSTTNYGYTFGSGTRLTVV.

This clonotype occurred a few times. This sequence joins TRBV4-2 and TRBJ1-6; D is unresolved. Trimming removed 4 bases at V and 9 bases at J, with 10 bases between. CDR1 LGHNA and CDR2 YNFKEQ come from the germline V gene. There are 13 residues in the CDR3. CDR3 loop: CASSPGFLSPLHF. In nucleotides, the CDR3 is TGTGCCAGCAGCCCGGGATTCCTTTCACCCCTCCACTTT.

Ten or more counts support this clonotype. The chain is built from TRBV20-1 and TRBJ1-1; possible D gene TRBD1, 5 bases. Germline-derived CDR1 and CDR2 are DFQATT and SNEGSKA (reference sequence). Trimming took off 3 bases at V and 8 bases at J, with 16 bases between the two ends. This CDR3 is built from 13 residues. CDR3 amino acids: CSASRGRESEAFF. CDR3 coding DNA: TGCAGTGCTAGTCGTGGCAGGGAGTCCGAAGCTTTCTTT.

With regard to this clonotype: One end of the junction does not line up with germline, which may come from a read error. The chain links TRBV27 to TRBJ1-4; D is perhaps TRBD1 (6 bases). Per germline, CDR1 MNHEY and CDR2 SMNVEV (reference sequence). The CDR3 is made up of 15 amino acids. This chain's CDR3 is CASSLTGRSGENLFF. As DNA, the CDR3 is TGTGCCAGCAGTTTAACAGGGCGAAGCGGTGAAAATCTGTTTTTT.

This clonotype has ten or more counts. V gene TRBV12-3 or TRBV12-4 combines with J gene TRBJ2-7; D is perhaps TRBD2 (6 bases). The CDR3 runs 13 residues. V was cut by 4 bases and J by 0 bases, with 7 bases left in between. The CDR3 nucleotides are TGTGCCAGCAGTTCCGGGAGCTCCTACGAGCAGTACTTC. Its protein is CASSSGSSYEQYF.

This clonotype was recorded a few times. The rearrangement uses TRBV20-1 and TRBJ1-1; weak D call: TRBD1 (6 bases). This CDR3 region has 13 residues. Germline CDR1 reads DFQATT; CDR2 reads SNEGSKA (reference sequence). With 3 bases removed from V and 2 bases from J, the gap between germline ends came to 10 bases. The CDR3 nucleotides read TGCAGTGCTAGCAGGGGTATCAACACTGAAGCTTTCTTT. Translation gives CSASRGINTEAFF.

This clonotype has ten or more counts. The CDR3 DNA sequence: TGTGCCAGCAGCTTAGTTGTAGGCACAGATACGCAGTATTTT. This gives the protein CASSLVVGTDTQYF. The rearrangement uses TRBV7-2 and TRBJ2-3; D is ambiguous. Trimming took off 1 base at V and 1 base at J, with 6 bases between the two ends. CDR1 is SGHTA and CDR2 is FQGNSA in the germline V gene. The CDR3 covers 14 residues.

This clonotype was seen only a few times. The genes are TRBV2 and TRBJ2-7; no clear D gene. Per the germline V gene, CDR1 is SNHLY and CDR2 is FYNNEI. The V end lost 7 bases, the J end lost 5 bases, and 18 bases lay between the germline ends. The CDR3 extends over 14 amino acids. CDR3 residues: CASIRGQSVDEQYF. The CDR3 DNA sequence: TGTGCCAGCATTCGTGGCCAAAGTGTCGACGAGCAGTACTTC.

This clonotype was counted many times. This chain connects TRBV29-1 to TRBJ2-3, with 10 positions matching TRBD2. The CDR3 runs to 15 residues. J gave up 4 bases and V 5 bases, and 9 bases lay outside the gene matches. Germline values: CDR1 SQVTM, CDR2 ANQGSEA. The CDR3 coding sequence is TGCAGCGTTAGGGCAATAGCGGGAGGTCCAGATACGCAGTATTTT. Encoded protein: CSVRAIAGGPDTQYF.

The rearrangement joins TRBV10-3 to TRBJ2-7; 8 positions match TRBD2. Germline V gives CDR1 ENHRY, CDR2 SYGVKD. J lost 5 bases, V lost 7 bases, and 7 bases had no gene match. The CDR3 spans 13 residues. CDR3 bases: TGTGCCATCACGGGACGGGAGGGGAACGAGCAGTACTTC. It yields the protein CAITGREGNEQYF.

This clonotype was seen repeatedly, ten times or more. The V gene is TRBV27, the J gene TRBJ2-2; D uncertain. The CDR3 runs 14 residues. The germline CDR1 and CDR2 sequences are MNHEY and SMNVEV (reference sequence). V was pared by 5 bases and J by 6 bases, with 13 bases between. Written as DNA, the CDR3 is TGTGCCAGCAGTCCCACCCAAACCTCCGGGGAGCTGTTTTTT. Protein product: CASSPTQTSGELFF.

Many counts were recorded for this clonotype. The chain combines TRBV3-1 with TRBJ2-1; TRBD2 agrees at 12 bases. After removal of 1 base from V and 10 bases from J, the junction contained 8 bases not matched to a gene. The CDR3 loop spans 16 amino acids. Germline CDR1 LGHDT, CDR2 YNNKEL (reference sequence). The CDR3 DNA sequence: TGTGCCAGCAGCCAAGGACTAGCGGGAGATCTAGGGGAGCAGTTCTTC. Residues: CASSQGLAGDLGEQFF.